The rows below give T cell receptor beta chains drawn from one sample of a study of T cell clonotyping in hematopoietic cell transplantation. Data came from immunoSEQ multiplex PCR; TCRdb stores just in-frame clones and leaves some out. The table shows about 13,000 clones, with around 90% occurring only once. The material sequenced was peripheral blood mononuclear cells. Receptor source: a man younger than 40 in good health. Some clones in this sample may be carry-over from other donors' samples. Each CDR3 is given with its conserved first and last residue. A D gene is named only where the DNA matches it firmly. Only some rows state a clone size, as once, few, many or a class for expanded clones.

v_gene	d_gene	j_gene	abundance	CDR3aa	CDR3nt
TRBV6-6	-	TRBJ1-5	-	CASSSDTYSNQPQHF	TGTGCCAGCAGCTCGGACACGTATAGCAATCAGCCCCAGCATTTT
TRBV11-3	TRBD1	TRBJ2-7	-	CASSFPGQGREQYF	TGTGCCAGCAGCTTCCCGGGACAGGGACGCGAGCAGTACTTC
TRBV6-1	TRBD1	TRBJ1-5	once	CASSEEDREGQPQHF	TGTGCCAGCAGTGAAGAGGACAGGGAGGGTCAGCCCCAGCATTTT
TRBV2	-	TRBJ1-6	-	CASSGGQSPNSPLHF	TGTGCCAGCAGTGGGGGGCAAAGCCCTAATTCACCCCTCCACTTT
TRBV10-3	TRBD2	TRBJ2-7	-	CATGGNGAVQYF	TGTGCCACCGGGGGGAACGGGGCGGTGCAGTACTTC
TRBV6-1	TRBD2	TRBJ2-1	few	CASSDLAGGAYNEQFF	TGTGCCAGCAGTGACTTGGCGGGAGGAGCCTACAATGAGCAGTTCTTC
TRBV28	-	TRBJ2-3	-	CASSLGGSYTDTQYF	TGTGCCAGCAGTTTAGGTGGGAGCTATACAGATACGCAGTATTTT
TRBV30	-	TRBJ1-1	-	CACNRPNTEAFF	TGTGCCTGTAACCGACCTAACACTGAAGCTTTCTTT
TRBV27	TRBD1	TRBJ2-7	-	CASSLFPGQEYEQYF	TGTGCCAGCAGTTTATTCCCGGGACAGGAATACGAGCAGTACTTC
TRBV29-1	TRBD2	TRBJ2-7	-	CSVPTSGRIHEQYF	TGCAGCGTGCCGACTAGCGGGAGAATCCACGAGCAGTACTTC
TRBV29-1	-	TRBJ2-7	-	CGQGANEQYF	TGCGGCCAAGGGGCTAACGAGCAGTACTTC
TRBV13	-	TRBJ2-2	-	CASSFRTPTIEPGELFF	TGTGCCAGCAGCTTCAGGACGCCGACCATTGAACCCGGGGAGCTGTTTTTT
TRBV6-5	TRBD1	TRBJ1-1	-	CASSIQGATEAFF	TGTGCCAGCAGTATCCAGGGGGCGACTGAAGCTTTCTTT
TRBV4-3	TRBD1	TRBJ2-3	-	CASSQDANTGGNTDTQYF	TGCGCCAGCAGCCAAGATGCTAATACAGGGGGGAACACAGATACGCAGTATTTT
TRBV7-8	TRBD2	TRBJ2-5	-	CASSVGRGSGETQYF	TGTGCCAGCAGCGTAGGGAGGGGTAGCGGAGAGACCCAGTACTTC
TRBV9	-	TRBJ1-1	-	CASSVAGNEAFF	TGTGCCAGCAGCGTAGCAGGAAATGAAGCTTTCTTT
TRBV2	-	TRBJ1-2	few	CASSEGGNYGYTF	TGTGCCAGCTCGGAGGGCGGCAACTATGGCTACACCTTC
TRBV5-5	-	TRBJ2-3	-	CASSFNGVEGDTQYF	TGTGCCAGCAGCTTCAACGGGGTGGAGGGGGATACGCAGTATTTT
TRBV9	TRBD1	TRBJ2-5	-	CASSSGQVPWETQYF	TGTGCCAGCAGCTCCGGACAGGTACCGTGGGAGACCCAGTACTTC
TRBV6-5	-	TRBJ1-2	few	CASSSFDGYTF	TGTGCCAGCAGCTCCTTCGATGGCTACACCTTC
TRBV4-3	TRBD2	TRBJ2-3	-	CASSQGASGGFTDTQYF	TGCGCCAGCAGCCAAGGGGCTAGCGGGGGATTCACAGATACGCAGTATTTT
TRBV9	TRBD2	TRBJ2-1	-	CASSVEGEGFSYNEQFF	TGTGCCAGCAGCGTAGAAGGGGAGGGCTTCTCCTACAATGAGCAGTTCTTC
TRBV5-4	-	TRBJ1-3	-	CASSSVSGNTIYF	TGTGCCAGCAGCTCGGTCTCTGGAAACACCATATATTTT
TRBV19	TRBD1	TRBJ1-2	few	CATNGQGAAGYTF	TGTGCCACCAACGGACAGGGGGCGGCTGGCTACACCTTC
TRBV19	TRBD1	TRBJ2-7	-	CASRRDRGHYEQYF	TGTGCCAGTAGGAGGGACAGGGGACACTACGAGCAGTACTTC
TRBV29-1	TRBD1	TRBJ2-7	-	CSVEGQGGSYEQYF	TGCAGCGTTGAAGGACAGGGCGGATCCTACGAGCAGTACTTC
TRBV20-1	-	TRBJ2-5	-	CSARREETQYF	TGCAGTGCTAGAAGGGAGGAGACCCAGTACTTC
TRBV6-1	TRBD1	TRBJ2-3	-	CASSEGIRQGAYFGTQYF	TGTGCCAGCAGTGAAGGGATCCGGCAGGGGGCGTATTTTGGTACGCAGTATTTT
TRBV27	-	TRBJ2-1	-	CASSLWRNNEQFF	TGTGCCAGCAGTTTATGGAGAAACAATGAGCAGTTCTTC
TRBV2	-	TRBJ2-7	few	CASRSPGFYEQYF	TGTGCCAGCAGATCCCCGGGGTTCTACGAGCAGTACTTC
TRBV6-6	TRBD1	TRBJ2-5	-	CASSPDRGETQYF	TGTGCCAGCAGTCCGGACAGGGGAGAGACCCAGTACTTC
TRBV7-2	TRBD1	TRBJ1-1	-	CASSQGGVDGAFF	TGTGCCAGCAGCCAGGGGGGGGTTGATGGAGCTTTCTTT
TRBV11-3	-	TRBJ2-2	-	CASGQGGNTGELFF	TGTGCCAGCGGCCAGGGTGGAAACACCGGGGAGCTGTTTTTT
TRBV5-1	-	TRBJ2-2	-	CASSSGDYLMTGELFF	TGCGCCAGCAGCTCCGGAGACTATCTCATGACCGGGGAGCTGTTTTTT
TRBV25-1	TRBD1	TRBJ2-2	-	CASREGQGTWNTGELFF	TGTGCCAGCAGGGAGGGACAGGGGACATGGAACACCGGGGAGCTGTTTTTT
TRBV7-8	-	TRBJ1-2	once	CASSVSGAGYGYTF	TGTGCCAGCAGCGTATCGGGGGCGGGCTATGGCTACACCTTC
TRBV2	-	TRBJ1-3	-	CASSTLDAYSGNTIYF	TGTGCCAGCAGTACACTGGACGCTTACTCTGGAAACACCATATATTTT
TRBV6-5	-	TRBJ2-7	-	CASTEGYEQYF	TGTGCCAGCACCGAGGGGTACGAGCAGTACTTC
TRBV20-1	-	TRBJ2-7	-	CSALRQEQVF	TGCAGTGCCCTTAGACAGGAGCAGGTGTTC
TRBV6-1	-	TRBJ2-7	-	CAIGKWGTYYEQYF	TGTGCCATCGGGAAATGGGGGACTTATTACGAGCAGTACTTC
TRBV5-1	TRBD2	TRBJ2-1	-	CASSPGTSGANEQFF	TGCGCCAGCAGCCCCGGGACTAGCGGGGCCAATGAGCAGTTCTTC
TRBV5-1	-	TRBJ2-1	-	CASSPGGGGKDNEQFF	TGCGCCAGCAGCCCTGGGGGCGGCGGCAAGGACAATGAGCAGTTCTTC
TRBV11-2	-	TRBJ2-7	-	CASSLESRGGHEQYF	TGTGCCAGCAGCTTAGAGTCCAGGGGAGGTCACGAGCAGTACTTC
TRBV2	-	TRBJ2-7	once	CASSEAGYSYEQYF	TGTGCCAGCAGTGAAGCTGGCTATTCCTACGAGCAGTACTTC
TRBV4-1	TRBD2	TRBJ2-5	-	CASSQLLAGGRQETQYF	TGCGCCAGCAGCCAACTTCTAGCGGGAGGGCGCCAAGAGACCCAGTACTTC
TRBV19	-	TRBJ2-2	-	CASSMVKTGELFF	TGTGCCAGTAGTATGGTGAAGACCGGGGAGCTGTTTTTT
TRBV5-4	TRBD2	TRBJ2-3	-	CASSQGLAGGEDTQYF	TGTGCCAGCAGTCAGGGACTAGCGGGAGGGGAGGATACGCAGTATTTT
TRBV6-5	-	TRBJ1-1	-	CASSYGAAGDTEAFF	TGTGCCAGCAGTTATGGGGCAGCCGGGGACACTGAAGCTTTCTTT
TRBV6-5	TRBD2	TRBJ2-3	-	CASRRLAGGTDTQYF	TGTGCCAGCAGAAGACTAGCGGGAGGCACAGATACGCAGTATTTT
TRBV9	TRBD1	TRBJ2-1	-	CASSVTGTGGRSSYNEQFF	TGTGCCAGCAGCGTAACCGGGACAGGGGGAAGAAGCTCCTACAATGAGCAGTTCTTC
TRBV6-1	-	TRBJ1-1	once	CASIGTNMNTEAFF	TGTGCCAGCATTGGGACTAACATGAACACTGAAGCTTTCTTT
TRBV27	-	TRBJ2-7	-	CASSLRAGTTISYEQYF	TGTGCCAGCAGTTTACGGGCCGGGACAACGATTTCCTACGAGCAGTACTTC
TRBV2	-	TRBJ2-1	-	CASRVTGPGQFF	TGTGCCAGCAGAGTCACAGGACCAGGGCAGTTCTTC
TRBV28	TRBD2	TRBJ2-7	-	CASSLGEGRGYF	TGTGCCAGCAGTTTAGGGGAGGGGAGGGGATACTTC
TRBV4-1	TRBD1	TRBJ1-2	-	CASSQPTGGEGYTF	TGCGCCAGCAGCCAACCTACAGGGGGAGAAGGCTACACCTTC
TRBV5-5	TRBD1	TRBJ2-1	-	CASSSRDRRKNEQFF	TGTGCCAGCAGCTCCCGGGACAGGAGAAAAAATGAGCAGTTCTTC
TRBV30	-	TRBJ2-7	once	CAWRRQEWGEQYF	TGTGCCTGGAGGAGGCAGGAATGGGGCGAGCAGTACTTC